This T cell receptor (beta chain) was retrieved from a study of response to subunit inactivated influenza vaccine. Study-level results: Seasonal influenza vaccination, on each occasion, was suggested by the authors to recruit few new T cells.

This clonotype was detected a few times. No antigen is known for it. TCRdb passed the RT-PCR reads through MiXCR, listing each CDR3 protein once. In the table there are hundreds of thousands of distinct CDR3 sequences, 11% to 15% of which are singletons. This CDR3 comprises 15 residues. The ends were cut back, 2 bases at V and 0 bases at J, with 8 bases in the middle. CDR1 SGHRS and CDR2 YFSETQ come from the germline V gene. The TCR originated in a man aged 50-59 years who received an inactivated influenza vaccine. The chain couples TRBV5-1 to TRBJ2-2, with D possibly being TRBD2 (5 bases). The source was PBMCs from blood, collected 14 to 15 days before vaccination. The CDR3 sequence: CASSFSATNTGELFF. CDR3 coding DNA: TGCGCCAGCAGCTTTAGCGCCACGAACACCGGGGAGCTGTTTTTT.